A selection of T cell receptor beta chains follows, all from one sample in a study of shared clonotypes between healthy human individuals. Produced via immunoSEQ multiplex PCR; TCRdb's table is partial and in-frame only. The table includes millions of clones, about 94% detected once. Sequences were obtained from naive CD8+ T cells sorted from blood. The receptors were sampled from a man aged 18 to 35 in good health. Both conserved end residues are trimmed from each CDR3. Not every row has a clone size; where given, it reads once, few, many or a size class.

J gene: TRBJ1-2; clone size: -; V gene: TRBV7-8; CDR3 protein: ASSAYAGADYGYT
J gene: TRBJ2-7; clone size: -; V gene: TRBV7-9; CDR3 protein: ASSLGREVNGEQY
J gene: TRBJ2-5; clone size: -; V gene: TRBV6-5; CDR3 protein: ASTYFETQY
J gene: TRBJ2-7; clone size: -; V gene: TRBV28; CDR3 protein: ASSSRTETYEQY
J gene: TRBJ2-5; clone size: -; V gene: TRBV4-3; CDR3 protein: ASSQGASGRETQY
J gene: TRBJ2-7; clone size: -; V gene: TRBV30; CDR3 protein: AWSEEARGYEQY
J gene: TRBJ2-7; clone size: -; V gene: TRBV5-1; CDR3 protein: ASSFFASGTSEQY
J gene: TRBJ2-5; clone size: -; V gene: TRBV7-4; CDR3 protein: AHPWRRGDETQY
J gene: TRBJ1-1; clone size: -; V gene: TRBV28; CDR3 protein: ASTRGASSTEAF
J gene: TRBJ2-3; clone size: -; V gene: TRBV27; CDR3 protein: ASTPDSSTDTQY
J gene: TRBJ1-1; clone size: -; V gene: TRBV5-6; CDR3 protein: ASSLEEATEAF
J gene: TRBJ2-7; clone size: once; V gene: TRBV10-2; CDR3 protein: ASSEQSGGFYEQY
J gene: TRBJ2-7; clone size: -; V gene: TRBV7-9; CDR3 protein: ASSLYPAAGQRYEQY
J gene: TRBJ1-1; clone size: -; V gene: TRBV6-1; CDR3 protein: ASSEGASGTEAF
J gene: TRBJ2-7; clone size: -; V gene: TRBV29-1; CDR3 protein: SVETPSAEQY
J gene: TRBJ2-7; clone size: -; V gene: TRBV6-1; CDR3 protein: ASSVRFPLGYEQY
J gene: TRBJ2-1; clone size: -; V gene: TRBV27; CDR3 protein: ASSDRDLLDEQF
J gene: TRBJ2-1; clone size: -; V gene: TRBV9; CDR3 protein: ASSVGVMGYNEQF
J gene: TRBJ2-3; clone size: -; V gene: TRBV9; CDR3 protein: ASSARGTSTDTQY
J gene: TRBJ1-5; clone size: -; V gene: TRBV19; CDR3 protein: ASSISGLFSNQPQH
J gene: TRBJ2-5; clone size: -; V gene: TRBV10-1; CDR3 protein: ASSEHQSETQY
J gene: TRBJ1-2; clone size: -; V gene: TRBV5-4; CDR3 protein: ASSLGTVANYGYT
J gene: TRBJ2-5; clone size: -; V gene: TRBV14; CDR3 protein: ASSQALETQY
J gene: TRBJ2-7; clone size: -; V gene: TRBV2; CDR3 protein: ASSATFTGDEQY
J gene: TRBJ2-3; clone size: -; V gene: TRBV5-1; CDR3 protein: ASSNRGGSTDTQY
J gene: TRBJ2-1; clone size: -; V gene: TRBV7-2; CDR3 protein: ASSPLGLGNEQF
J gene: TRBJ2-7; clone size: -; V gene: TRBV6-6; CDR3 protein: ASSYAEYEQY
J gene: TRBJ2-5; clone size: -; V gene: TRBV6-1; CDR3 protein: ASSDRDQETQY
J gene: TRBJ2-2; clone size: -; V gene: TRBV7-2; CDR3 protein: ASSLAPWREGPGELF
J gene: TRBJ2-7; clone size: -; V gene: TRBV5-1; CDR3 protein: ASSGKGGPYEQY
J gene: TRBJ2-3; clone size: once; V gene: TRBV18; CDR3 protein: ASSPVSFRSSLWTQY
J gene: TRBJ1-2; clone size: -; V gene: TRBV30; CDR3 protein: AWRTPPTLT
J gene: TRBJ2-1; clone size: -; V gene: TRBV5-6; CDR3 protein: ASSLTTYNEQF
J gene: TRBJ2-1; clone size: -; V gene: TRBV27; CDR3 protein: ASSFPGYNEQF
J gene: TRBJ2-1; clone size: -; V gene: TRBV27; CDR3 protein: ASSLGQVLNEQF
J gene: TRBJ2-5; clone size: few; V gene: TRBV7-9; CDR3 protein: ASSLILEETQY
J gene: TRBJ2-2; clone size: -; V gene: TRBV2; CDR3 protein: ASSETPGELF
J gene: TRBJ1-6; clone size: -; V gene: TRBV27; CDR3 protein: ASSFGGTYSPLH
J gene: TRBJ1-2; clone size: -; V gene: TRBV6-5; CDR3 protein: ASGIHTGYGYT
J gene: TRBJ2-1; clone size: -; V gene: TRBV7-8; CDR3 protein: ASSLAGLAGLSSYNEQF
J gene: TRBJ1-5; clone size: -; V gene: TRBV25-1; CDR3 protein: ASSSKKNRPYEEQPQH
J gene: TRBJ2-7; clone size: -; V gene: TRBV11-3; CDR3 protein: ASSLDRFGDRANYEQY
J gene: TRBJ1-2; clone size: -; V gene: TRBV19; CDR3 protein: ASSWWTESNYGYT
J gene: TRBJ2-1; clone size: -; V gene: TRBV2; CDR3 protein: ASSEDSITYNEQF
J gene: TRBJ2-7; clone size: -; V gene: TRBV6-6; CDR3 protein: ASSPGESYEQY
J gene: TRBJ2-3; clone size: -; V gene: TRBV9; CDR3 protein: ASSVAGLAGGTDTQY
J gene: TRBJ2-3; clone size: -; V gene: TRBV11-2; CDR3 protein: ASSDTGTSGLTDTQY
J gene: TRBJ1-1; clone size: -; V gene: TRBV27; CDR3 protein: ASSPMDRMNTEAF
J gene: TRBJ1-2; clone size: -; V gene: TRBV29-1; CDR3 protein: SVPGGRTGDNYGYT
J gene: TRBJ2-7; clone size: -; V gene: TRBV18; CDR3 protein: ASSPPQGSYEQY
J gene: TRBJ2-7; clone size: -; V gene: TRBV27; CDR3 protein: ASSFGLGEQY
J gene: TRBJ1-1; clone size: -; V gene: TRBV11-2; CDR3 protein: ASSPVVEVAEAF
J gene: TRBJ2-7; clone size: -; V gene: TRBV29-1; CDR3 protein: SVVIAAYEQY
J gene: TRBJ2-7; clone size: -; V gene: TRBV2; CDR3 protein: ASSRGTGEQY